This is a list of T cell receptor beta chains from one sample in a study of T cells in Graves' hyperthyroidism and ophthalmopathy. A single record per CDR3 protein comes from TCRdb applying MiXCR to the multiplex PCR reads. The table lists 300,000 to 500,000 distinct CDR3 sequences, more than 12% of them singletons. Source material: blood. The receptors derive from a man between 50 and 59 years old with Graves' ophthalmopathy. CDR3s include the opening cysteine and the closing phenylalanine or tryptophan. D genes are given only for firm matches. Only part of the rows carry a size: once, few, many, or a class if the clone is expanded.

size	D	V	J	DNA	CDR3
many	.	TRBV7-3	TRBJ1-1	TGTGCCAGCAACCTAAAAGTAAGACTCGACACTGAAGCTTTCTTT	CASNLKVRLDTEAFF
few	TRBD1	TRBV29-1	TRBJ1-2	TGCAGCGCTGCCGAGGGACAGGGAACCTATGGCTACACCTTC	CSAAEGQGTYGYTF
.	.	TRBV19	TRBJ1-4	TGTGCCAGTAGTAGCGACGGCTGGTGGGGTGAAAAACTGTTTTTT	CASSSDGWWGEKLFF
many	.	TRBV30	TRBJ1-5	TGTGCCTGGAGTGCGACTAACGGAAATCAGCCCCAGCATTTT	CAWSATNGNQPQHF
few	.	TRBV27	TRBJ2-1	TGTGCCAGCAGAGCGAGTAGCGCCTCCTACAATGAGCAGTTCTTC	CASRASSASYNEQFF
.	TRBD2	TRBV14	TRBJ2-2	TGTGCCAGCAGCGGACCGGGACTAGCGGGAGTATTCGGGGAGCTGTTTTTT	CASSGPGLAGVFGELFF
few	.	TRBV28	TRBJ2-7	TGTGCCAGCAGTATTCCCGGAGGGCCCTACGAGCAGTACTTC	CASSIPGGPYEQYF
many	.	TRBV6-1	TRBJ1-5	TGTGCCAGCAGGGACAGACTAATCTATAGCAATCAGCCCCAGCATTTT	CASRDRLIYSNQPQHF
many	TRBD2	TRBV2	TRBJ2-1	TGTGCCAGCAGCGCCGGGACTAGCGGGAGTAGGGGGAAAAGTGAGCAGTTCTTC	CASSAGTSGSRGKSEQFF
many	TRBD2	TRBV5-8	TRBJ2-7	TGTGCCAGCAGCTTGGGACTAGCGGCCCACGAGCAGTACTTC	CASSLGLAAHEQYF
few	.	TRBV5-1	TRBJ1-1	TGCGCCAGCAGCGCCCCGGGGAGGGGCACTGAAGCTTTCTTT	CASSAPGRGTEAFF
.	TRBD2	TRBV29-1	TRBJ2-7	TGCAGCGTTGTGGGAGGGTTTAACGAGCAGTACTTC	CSVVGGFNEQYF
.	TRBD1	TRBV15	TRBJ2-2	TGTGCCACCAGCAGAGTGACAGGGGGGACCGGGGAGCTGTTTTTT	CATSRVTGGTGELFF
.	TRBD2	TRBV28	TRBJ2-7	TGTGCCAGCGGGTCTGTCGCTAGCGGGAGGGCCTACGAGCAGTACTTC	CASGSVASGRAYEQYF
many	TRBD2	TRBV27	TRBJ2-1	TGTGCCAGCCGGAGACTAGCGGGAGTAAGAGACAATGAGCAGTTCTTC	CASRRLAGVRDNEQFF
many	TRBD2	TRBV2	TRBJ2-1	TGTGCCAGCAGTGATATGGGACTAGATTTCTATGAGCAGTTCTTC	CASSDMGLDFYEQFF
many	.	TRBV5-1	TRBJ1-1	TGCGCCAGCAGCTTGGCACAGGGACGGGCTGAAGCTTTCTTT	CASSLAQGRAEAFF
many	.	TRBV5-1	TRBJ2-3	TGCGCCAGCACGCCGAAGGGGAGCAGCACAGATACGCAGTATTTT	CASTPKGSSTDTQYF
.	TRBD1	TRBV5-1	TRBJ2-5	TGCGCCAGCAGCGTGGGACGGGGCAGGGGGCTGGAGACCCAGTACTTC	CASSVGRGRGLETQYF
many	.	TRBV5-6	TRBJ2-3	TGTGCCAGCAGCTTGAGGCAGGGAGAGTATACGCAGTATTTT	CASSLRQGEYTQYF
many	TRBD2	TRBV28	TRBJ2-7	TGTGCCAGCTCAACTAGCGGCTACGAGCAGTACTTC	CASSTSGYEQYF
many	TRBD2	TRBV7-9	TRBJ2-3	TGTGCCAGCACCTCGACTAGCGGGAGTGCAGATACGCAGTATTTT	CASTSTSGSADTQYF
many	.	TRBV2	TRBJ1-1	TGTGCCAGCAGTAAATTGGTCGGCACTGAAGCTTTCTTT	CASSKLVGTEAFF
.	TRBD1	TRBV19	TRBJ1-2	TGTGCCAGTAGTCGAACCGGGACAGACTATGGCTACACCTTC	CASSRTGTDYGYTF
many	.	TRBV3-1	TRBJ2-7	TGTGCCAGCAGCCCCCTCGGCCTCTACGAGCAGTACTTC	CASSPLGLYEQYF
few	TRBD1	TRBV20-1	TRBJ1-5	TGCAGTGCTACAGGGACAGACTATCAGCCCCAGCATTTT	CSATGTDYQPQHF
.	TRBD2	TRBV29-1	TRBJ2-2	TGCAGCGTTTTAGAGACTAGCGGGTTCACCGGGGAGCTGTTTTTT	CSVLETSGFTGELFF
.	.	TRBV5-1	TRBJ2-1	TGCGCCAGCAGCTCAGAGGCTGGGTCAGCCTACAATGAGCAGTTCTTC	CASSSEAGSAYNEQFF
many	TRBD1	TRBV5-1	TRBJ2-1	TGCGCCAGCAGCTCTCCGGGACAGGCAGAGAATGAGCAGTTCTTC	CASSSPGQAENEQFF
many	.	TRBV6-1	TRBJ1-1	TGTGCCAGCACCCGGGACATCACTGAAGCTTTCTTT	CASTRDITEAFF
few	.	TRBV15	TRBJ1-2	TGTGCCACCAGCAGAGGTGACAGTTACGGCGACTACACCTTC	CATSRGDSYGDYTF
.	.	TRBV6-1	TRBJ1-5	TGTGCCAGCAGTGAAGTTTGGACAGAAGGATCCTATCAGCCCCAGCATTTT	CASSEVWTEGSYQPQHF
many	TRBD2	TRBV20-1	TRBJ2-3	TGCAGTGCTAGAGATCGCGCGGGAGCGGCAGATACGCAGTATTTT	CSARDRAGAADTQYF
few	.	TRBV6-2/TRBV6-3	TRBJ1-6	TGTGCCAGCAGTTACTCCGGACAGCCGAATAATTCACCCCTCCACTTT	CASSYSGQPNNSPLHF
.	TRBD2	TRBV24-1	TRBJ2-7	TGTGCCACCAGTGAAGGTCCCGGTGCGGGAGGTGACGAGCAGTACTTC	CATSEGPGAGGDEQYF
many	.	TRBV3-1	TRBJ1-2	TGTGCCAGCAGCCAAGAAACTTATTATGGCTACACCTTC	CASSQETYYGYTF
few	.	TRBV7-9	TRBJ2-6	TGTGCCAGCAGATTACCAGGGTCCTCTGGGGCCAACGTCCTGACTTTC	CASRLPGSSGANVLTF
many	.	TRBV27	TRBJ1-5	TGTGCCAGCAGTCTCACAGGCGCCCTCAATCAGCCCCAGCATTTT	CASSLTGALNQPQHF
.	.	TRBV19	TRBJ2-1	TGTGCCAGTATGAGGGGGTACGATGAGCAGTTCTTC	CASMRGYDEQFF
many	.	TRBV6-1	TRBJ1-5	TGTGCCAGCAGCTTCGAGGACGGCAATCAGCCCCAGCATTTT	CASSFEDGNQPQHF
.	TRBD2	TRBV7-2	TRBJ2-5	TGTGCCAGCAGCTTAAACGCACTAGCGGCAAATCTTCAAGAGACCCAGTACTTC	CASSLNALAANLQETQYF
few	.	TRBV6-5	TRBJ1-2	TGTGCCAGCAGTTACGATCCCCCAGTCTATGGCTACACCTTC	CASSYDPPVYGYTF
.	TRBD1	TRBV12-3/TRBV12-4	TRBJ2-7	TGTGCCCCCCGGGGGACAGGATCCTACGAGCAGTACTTC	CAPRGTGSYEQYF
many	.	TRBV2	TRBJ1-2	TGTGCCAGCAGTGACTACAGGGTCTACTACTATGGCTACACCTTC	CASSDYRVYYYGYTF
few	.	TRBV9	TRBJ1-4	TGTGCCAGCAGCGTCGGGTCAGGGGCTGCTAATGAAAAACTGTTTTTT	CASSVGSGAANEKLFF
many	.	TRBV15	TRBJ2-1	TGTGCCACCAGCACCTCCTTCGGGGGATACTCCTACAATGAGCAGTTCTTC	CATSTSFGGYSYNEQFF
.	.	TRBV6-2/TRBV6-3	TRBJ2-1	TGTGCCTGCAGTAGGACACGCTCCTACAATGAGCAGTTCTTC	CACSRTRSYNEQFF
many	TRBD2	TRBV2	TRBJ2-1	TGTGCCAGCAGACAGCTAGCGGGGTCCTTCAATGAGCAGTTCTTC	CASRQLAGSFNEQFF
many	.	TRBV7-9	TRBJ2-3	TGTGCCAGCAGCCCCCCTGGCGTCACAGATACGCAGTATTTT	CASSPPGVTDTQYF
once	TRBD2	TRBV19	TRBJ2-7	TGTGCCGGTAGTACCACCGGACTAGCGTCCTACGAGCAGTACTTC	CAGSTTGLASYEQYF
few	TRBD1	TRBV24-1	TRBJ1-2	TGTGCCACCAGTGATGGACCGGGACAGGAAGACTATGGCTACACCTTC	CATSDGPGQEDYGYTF
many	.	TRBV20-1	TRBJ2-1	TGCAGTGCTAGACCTAGTAAGATTTCCTACAATGAGCAGTTCTTC	CSARPSKISYNEQFF
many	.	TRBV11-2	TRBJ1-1	TGTGCCAGCAGCTCCACACCCCGCAGGGGCACTGAAGCTTTCTTT	CASSSTPRRGTEAFF
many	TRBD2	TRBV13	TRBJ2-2	TGTGCCAGCAGGCGAATGGGCGGGAGCGGCGGGGAGCTGTTTTTT	CASRRMGGSGGELFF
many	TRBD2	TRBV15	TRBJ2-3	TGTGCCACCAGCAGAGTTAAAGGACTAGCGGGAGGATGGGCAGATACGCAGTATTTT	CATSRVKGLAGGWADTQYF